Presented here are 21 T cell receptor beta chains from one specimen sequenced in a study of T cell repertoires in cytomegalovirus infection. These TCRs are of unknown antigen specificity. TCRdb itself ran the reads through MiXCR, one entry per CDR3 protein. This table holds some 920,000 distinct CDR3 sequences, around 31% found once. The source was cultured CD8+ T cells from PBMCs, collected from culture after CMV antigen stimulation. These receptors were collected from a human donor in good health (CMV status not recorded). Some clones in this sample may be carry-over from other donors' samples.

This clonotype was observed many times. This chain uses TRBV7-2 with TRBJ1-4; D is ambiguous. This CDR3 is 13 amino acids long. Germline values: CDR1 SGHTA, CDR2 FQGNSA. Trimming shortened V by 0 bases and J by 1 base, and 0 bases separated the two germline ends. CDR3 sequence (DNA): TGTGCCAGCAGCTTAGCAACTAATGAAAAACTGTTTTTT. This encodes CASSLATNEKLFF.

The table lists this clonotype with many counts. This chain links TRBV7-6 with TRBJ2-7; 9 bases are a match to TRBD2. V shed 4 bases and J 5 bases; nucleotides not matched to a gene: 9. This CDR3 comprises 15 residues. Germline CDR1 SGHVS, CDR2 FNYEAQ. CDR3 residues: CASSWTAGGSHEQYF. CDR3 DNA sequence: TGTGCCAGCAGCTGGACGGCGGGGGGGTCCCACGAGCAGTACTTC.

The rearrangement uses TRBV7-9 and TRBJ1-2; D unclear. CDR3 length: 14 residues. V lost 5 bases and J 3 bases, leaving 13 bases between the germline ends. Germline V CDR1 and CDR2: SEHNR, FQNEAQ (reference sequence). For the CDR3, the DNA is TGTGCCAGCAGCGCATTTAACCGGGACTATGGCTACACCTTC. Amino acids: CASSAFNRDYGYTF.

This clonotype was recorded many times. The chain employs TRBV7-9 and TRBJ2-5, with TRBD1 matching over 7 bases. This CDR3 spans 13 amino acids. In germline, CDR1 is SEHNR, CDR2 FQNEAQ (reference sequence). V dropped 3 bases and J dropped 5; count of bases not matched to a gene: 3. The CDR3 region is CASSFDRVETQYF. CDR3 bases: TGTGCCAGCAGCTTCGACAGGGTTGAGACCCAGTACTTC.

The chain recombines TRBV7-2 with TRBJ1-2; D is perhaps TRBD1 (5 bases). Germline assignment: CDR1 SGHTA and CDR2 FQGNSA. V lost 1 base and J 5 bases, leaving 17 bases between the germline ends. CDR3 length: 16 amino acids. CDR3 loop: CASSLGWDPGPYGYTF. DNA of the CDR3: TGTGCCAGCAGCTTAGGTTGGGACCCCGGACCTTATGGCTACACCTTC.

This clonotype has at least ten counts. The J gene is TRBJ1-1, the V gene TRBV6-6; D not resolved. Deletions cut 2 bases from V and 6 bases from J, with 7 bases between. CDR3 length equals 12 residues. CDR1 and CDR2 from the germline V gene are MNHNY and SVGAGI (reference sequence). The CDR3 DNA sequence: TGTGCCAGCAGTTACGGGGTCTCTGAAGCTTTCTTT. Its protein product is CASSYGVSEAFF.

This clonotype was recorded at least ten times. The chain carries TRBV7-2 and TRBJ2-1; 12 bases map to TRBD2. The junction had 1 base not matched to a gene; V was cut back by 3 bases and J by 7 bases. CDR3 length equals 14 residues. Germline CDR1 reads SGHTA; CDR2 reads FQGNSA. CDR3 protein: CASSFGTSGNEQFF. CDR3 DNA: TGTGCCAGCAGCTTCGGGACTAGCGGGAATGAGCAGTTCTTC.

This clonotype was observed a few times. This chain links TRBV12-3 or TRBV12-4 with TRBJ2-5, with D possibly matching TRBD2 (6 bases). Deletions cut 3 bases from V and 4 bases from J, with 18 bases between. The length of the CDR3 is 16 residues. CDR3 sequence (DNA): TGTGCCAGCAGTTTCAGTCTCGGCAGGGAGGTAGAGACCCAGTACTTC. Amino acids: CASSFSLGREVETQYF.

The J gene is TRBJ1-1, the V gene TRBV9; no clear D gene. This CDR3 comprises 12 residues. Germline values: CDR1 SGDLS, CDR2 YYNGEE. Trimming pared 0 bases from V and 11 bases from J, leaving 11 bases between. The CDR3 DNA reads TGTGCCAGCAGCGTAGCGCGGTTCGACGCTTTCTTT. As protein: CASSVARFDAFF.

V gene TRBV6-1 combines with J gene TRBJ1-2; the D gene is possibly TRBD1 (6 bases). Germline V CDR1 and CDR2: MNHNS, SASEGT. The ends were cut back, 2 bases at V and 7 bases at J, with 11 bases in the middle. The CDR3 sequence is 13 residues long. The CDR3 loop is CASSEWQGLGYTF. DNA for the CDR3: TGTGCCAGCAGTGAATGGCAGGGGCTTGGCTACACCTTC.

The table lists this clonotype with many counts. V usage is TRBV7-9 and J usage is TRBJ1-1; D is ambiguous. CDR3 size: 16 residues. The ends were cut back, 3 bases at V and 4 bases at J, with 18 bases in the middle. CDR1 SEHNR and CDR2 FQNEAQ come from the germline V gene (reference sequence). CDR3 amino acids: CASSFVQEGILTEAFF. The CDR3, as DNA: TGTGCCAGCAGCTTTGTTCAGGAAGGAATTCTCACTGAAGCTTTCTTT.

On this clonotype itself: One end of the junction is discordant with germline, which a read error may explain. The gene calls are TRBV4-2 and TRBJ1-1, with 8 bases matching TRBD1. Germline values: CDR1 LGHNA, CDR2 YNFKEQ. The CDR3 has 15 residues. In DNA, the CDR3 is TGTGTCAGCAGCCGAGGACAGGGCCCGGAGACTGAAGCTTTCTTT. It encodes CVSSRGQGPETEAFF.

Turning to this clonotype: A single base separates this from a much larger clone, so it may be a read error. The chain has TRBV7-2 and TRBJ1-3; TRBD1 is a possible D gene (5 bases). Germline lookup yields CDR1 SGHTA and CDR2 FQGNSA. This CDR3 has 15 amino acids. Trimming stripped 8 bases from V and 6 bases from J, with 20 bases between. The CDR3 DNA reads as TGTGCCAGCCATCGGGCTGGGGGTGGCTTAAACACCATATATTTT. Translation gives CASHRAGGGLNTIYF.

V is TRBV7-3 and J is TRBJ2-3, with 8 bases aligning to TRBD1. CDR1 SGHTA and CDR2 FQGTGA come from the germline V gene. V was clipped by 5 bases and J by 4 bases; unmatched bases: 8. This CDR3 has 15 amino acids. In nucleotides, the CDR3 is TGTGCCAGCAGCCCTTGGGACAGGTGGCCAGATACGCAGTATTTT. This translates into CASSPWDRWPDTQYF.

This chain uses TRBV29-1 with TRBJ1-1, with a weak D call TRBD1 (5 bases). This CDR3 region has 14 residues. V was shortened by 1 base and J by 3 bases, with 12 bases between the two germline ends. Germline-derived CDR1 and CDR2 are SQVTM and ANQGSEA. The CDR3 is CSVEGRGWDTEAFF. CDR3 bases: TGCAGCGTTGAAGGGCGGGGGTGGGACACTGAAGCTTTCTTT.

This chain connects TRBV5-6 to TRBJ1-2; 11 bases map to TRBD1. CDR3 length: 13 residues. V dropped 0 bases and J dropped 12; count of bases not matched to a gene: 4. The germline V gene encodes CDR1 SGHDT and CDR2 YYEEEE. The CDR3 DNA sequence: TGTGCCAGCAGCTTGGGGACAGGGGGCCGGGACACCTTC. Amino acid sequence: CASSLGTGGRDTF.

This clonotype was detected a few times. This sequence joins TRBV6-2 or TRBV6-3 and TRBJ2-7; maybe TRBD1 (6 bases). Germline assignment: CDR1 MNHEY and CDR2 SVGEGT. The V end was cut by 4 bases, the J end by 3 bases, with 16 bases between. This CDR3 has 15 amino acids. CDR3 sequence: CASSSHREMGYEQYV. DNA of the CDR3: TGTGCCAGCAGTTCCCACAGGGAAATGGGCTACGAGCAGTACGTC.

The CDR3 DNA reads TGTGCCAGCAGCGTAGGCGGGACGTCTGTTTATGGCTACACCTTC. It specifies CASSVGGTSVYGYTF. The V call is TRBV9, the J call TRBJ1-2, with D possibly TRBD1 on 5 matching bases. Trimming pared 0 bases from V and 5 bases from J, leaving 14 bases between. The CDR3 consists of 15 residues. Germline values: CDR1 SGDLS, CDR2 YYNGEE.

The chain employs TRBV7-8 and TRBJ2-7; 8 nucleotides agree with TRBD1. The junction had 3 bases not matched to a gene; V was cut back by 1 base and J by 1 base. Germline V gene lookup returns CDR1 SGHVS and CDR2 FQNEAQ. CDR3 size: 15 residues. This CDR3 reads CASSLGGTGSYEQYF. CDR3 nucleotide sequence: TGTGCCAGCAGCTTAGGGGGGACAGGTTCCTACGAGCAGTACTTC.

The sample holds a few counts of this clonotype. This sequence joins TRBV20-1 and TRBJ2-3, with unresolved D. Per the germline V gene, CDR1 is DFQATT and CDR2 is SNEGSKA (reference sequence). Deletions cut 0 bases from V and 3 bases from J, with 4 bases between. CDR3 size: 12 residues. Here the CDR3 reads CSARERTDTQYF. CDR3 nucleotides: TGCAGTGCTAGAGAAAGGACAGATACGCAGTATTTT.

In this sample, this clonotype turned up a few times. The chain links TRBV6-1 to TRBJ2-7, with 8 bases that match TRBD1. CDR1 is MNHNS and CDR2 is SASEGT in the germline V gene. The V segment lost 1 base and the J segment 3 bases; nucleotides outside the gene matches: 5. The CDR3 is made up of 15 amino acids. Here the CDR3 DNA reads TGTGCCAGCAGTGAAGGGAGGACAGGGATCTACGAGCAGTACTTC. Its protein is CASSEGRTGIYEQYF.